This paragraph covers one T cell receptor beta chain sequence. Its antigen remains unknown. The data were obtained in a study of T cell responses to AZD1222 COVID-19 vaccine. Germline assignment: CDR1 SEHNR and CDR2 FQNEAQ (reference sequence). The CDR3 runs to 14 residues. Deletions cut 7 bases from V and 6 bases from J, with 18 bases between. Points from the study as a whole: Baseline antibody screening turned up just a handful of seropositive AZD1222 recipients. Among the donors, most were white British and more were female, and clonal diversity was possibly underestimated. Scientists sampled the repertoires only once the peak T cell response had passed.

TCRdb keeps only in-frame clones here, not all; method: immunoSEQ multiplex PCR. Seen here are roughly 130,000 clones, 80% to 90% observed once, and the top ten hold roughly 1.6%. This sequence was found in an adult in good health. The sample was peripheral blood, taken on day 0 of AZD1222 vaccination. This chain joins TRBV7-9 and TRBJ1-1; D is unresolved. In DNA, the CDR3 is TGTGCCAGCACCTTGGGCGGGAATCTCGCTGAAGCTTTCTTT. Protein: CASTLGGNLAEAFF.